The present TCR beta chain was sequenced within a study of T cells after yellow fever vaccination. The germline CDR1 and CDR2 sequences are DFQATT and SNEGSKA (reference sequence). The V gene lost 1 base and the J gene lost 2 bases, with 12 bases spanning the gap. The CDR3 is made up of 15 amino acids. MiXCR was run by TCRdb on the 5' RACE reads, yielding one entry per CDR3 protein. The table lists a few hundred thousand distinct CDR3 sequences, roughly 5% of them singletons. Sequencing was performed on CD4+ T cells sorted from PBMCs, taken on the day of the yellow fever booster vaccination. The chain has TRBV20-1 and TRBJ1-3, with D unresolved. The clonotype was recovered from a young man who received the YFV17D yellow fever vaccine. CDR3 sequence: CSARAGTATGNTIYF. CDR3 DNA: TGCAGTGCTAGAGCCGGTACAGCTACTGGAAACACCATATATTTT.